This paragraph covers one T cell receptor (beta chain) sequence. The antigen is unknown. These data belong to a study of T cell responses to AZD1222 COVID-19 vaccine. Study-wide points: Researchers report vaccine-associated CD4 TCRs spanning spike, with dominance at 160-218 and 743-854. Once two AZD1222 doses were given, Spike-specific TCR breadth and depth went up. The study sampled repertoires only after the peak T cell response. Donors were largely white British and mainly female; clonal diversity was possibly underestimated.

TCRdb's table, derived via immunoSEQ multiplex PCR, lists solely in-frame clones and lacks some. This sample yields approximately 200,000 clones, of which approximately 87% are seen a single time; 2.5% to 3% belongs to the top ten. This TCR was recovered from an adult in good health. The sample in question was peripheral blood, obtained on day 0 of MenACWY control vaccination.

The CDR3 region is CASSYLGSDGYTF. The CDR3 coding sequence is TGTGCCAGCAGTTACCTGGGAAGTGATGGCTACACCTTC. V usage is TRBV6-2 or TRBV6-3 and J usage is TRBJ1-2; D is unresolved. CDR1 MNHEY and CDR2 SVGEGT come from the germline V gene. Trimming left V 2 bases short and J 6 bases short, with 10 bases between. This CDR3 is built from 13 residues.